This TCR beta chain is drawn from a study of CD8 T cells in ankylosing spondylitis. Regarding the study as a whole: The study identified a TCR beta motif of 7 or 8 highly homologous variants that appeared characteristic of ankylosing spondylitis blood.

This clonotype was counted a few times. Its antigen is not identified. Germline V lookup: CDR1 SGHTA, CDR2 FQGNSA. The V gene end was trimmed by 6 bases and the J gene end by 8 bases; junction bases not matched to a gene: 4. This CDR3 is 13 amino acids long. Each CDR3 protein gets one entry after TCRdb re-called the 5' RACE reads with MiXCR. The sample includes about 300,000 distinct CDR3 sequences, less than 25% of them seen just once. The receptor comes from a female donor with ankylosing spondylitis or in good health (not recorded which). Sequenced input: blood, either unsorted or a sorted T cell fraction (not recorded which). J is TRBJ1-6 and V is TRBV7-2, with 7 bases matching TRBD1. The CDR3 DNA reads as TGTGCCAGCAGTAAGGGACAGTATTCACCCCTCCACTTT. This sequence encodes CASSKGQYSPLHF.